These T cell receptor beta chains were read from a single sample in a study of T cell changes during pregnancy in multiple sclerosis. Sequenced by immunoSEQ multiplex PCR; TCRdb stores in-frame clones only, minus some. The sample holds 84,000 or so clones, 94% seen once. The sequencing used peripheral blood, collected in the third trimester of pregnancy. The receptors shown here come from a female donor with multiple sclerosis, enrolled in a pregnancy study. The CDR3 runs from the conserved cysteine through the conserved F or W. The D gene is left open where the match is weak. Part of the rows lack a size; the others show once, few, many or a class for expanded clones.

v_call,cdr3_length,clone_size,d_call,j_call,cdr3_aa,cdr3_nt
TRBV20-1,11,NA,NA,TRBJ1-2,CGGGGNYGYTF,TGCGGCGGGGGGGGGAACTATGGCTACACCTTC
TRBV6-1,15,NA,TRBD1,TRBJ2-7,CASSSGQLNPYEQYF,TGTGCCAGCAGTTCGGGACAGCTTAACCCCTACGAGCAGTACTTC
TRBV19,15,NA,NA,TRBJ1-3,CASSINGGSGNTIYF,TGTGCCAGTAGTATAAACGGAGGCTCTGGAAACACCATATATTTT
TRBV27,16,NA,TRBD1,TRBJ1-1,CASSLTGGLPNTEAFF,TGTGCCAGCAGTTTAACAGGGGGCCTCCCGAACACTGAAGCTTTCTTT
TRBV6-1,11,NA,NA,TRBJ1-6,CASSEALALHF,TGTGCCAGCAGTGAAGCGTTAGCCCTCCACTTT
TRBV19,15,NA,NA,TRBJ1-5,CASSPQKTGNQPQHF,TGTGCCAGTAGTCCTCAAAAAACAGGGAATCAGCCCCAGCATTTT
TRBV7-8,15,NA,TRBD2,TRBJ2-1,CASSSLRGRGGEQFF,TGTGCCAGCAGCTCATTGCGGGGGAGGGGAGGCGAGCAGTTCTTC
TRBV19,13,NA,NA,TRBJ2-7,CASSISGSYEQYF,TGTGCCAGTAGTATCTCAGGTTCCTACGAGCAGTACTTC
TRBV9,16,once,TRBD2,TRBJ2-7,CASSVGWRGGSYEQYF,TGTGCCAGCAGCGTAGGGTGGCGGGGGGGATCCTACGAGCAGTACTTC
TRBV7-9,15,NA,NA,TRBJ1-2,CASNPASSEWSGYTF,TGTGCCAGCAACCCCGCTTCGAGCGAATGGAGTGGCTACACCTTC
TRBV25-1,13,NA,NA,TRBJ1-1,CASSEAGGTEAFF,TGTGCCAGCAGCGAGGCGGGGGGCACTGAAGCTTTCTTT
TRBV7-3,14,NA,TRBD1,TRBJ1-1,CASSRTGGATEAFF,TGTGCCAGCAGCAGGACAGGGGGGGCCACTGAAGCTTTCTTT
TRBV7-6,13,NA,NA,TRBJ1-2,CASSLGGTQGYTF,TGTGCCAGCAGCTTAGGAGGGACTCAAGGCTACACCTTC
TRBV13,17,NA,TRBD2,TRBJ2-2,CASSSASGGGQTGELFF,TGTGCCAGCAGCTCGGCAAGCGGCGGGGGGCAGACCGGGGAGCTGTTTTTT
TRBV4-1,14,NA,TRBD1,TRBJ1-1,CASSQVTGDTEAFF,TGCGCCAGCAGCCAGGTGACAGGGGATACTGAAGCTTTCTTT
TRBV19,12,NA,TRBD1,TRBJ1-1,CASSIGDRGLIF,TGTGCCAGTAGTATTGGGGACAGGGGCTTGATCTTT
TRBV6-1,15,NA,NA,TRBJ1-5,CASDPFNRGNQPQHF,TGTGCCAGCGACCCGTTTAACAGGGGCAATCAGCCCCAGCATTTT
TRBV4-1,13,few,NA,TRBJ1-5,CASSQVGTQPQHF,TGCGCCAGCAGCCAAGTGGGGACACAGCCCCAGCATTTT
TRBV15,14,NA,NA,TRBJ2-2,CATSRDVGDGELFF,TGTGCCACCAGCAGAGATGTTGGAGACGGGGAGCTGTTTTTT
TRBV11-2,14,NA,NA,TRBJ1-4,CASSRGLANEKLFF,TGTGCCAGCAGTCGGGGATTGGCTAATGAAAAACTGTTTTTT
TRBV2,17,NA,NA,TRBJ1-4,CASRDIRTGKTNEKLFF,TGTGCCAGCAGGGATATCAGAACAGGGAAGACTAATGAAAAACTGTTTTTT
TRBV2,17,NA,NA,TRBJ1-6,CASSDPPPGGRGSPLHF,TGTGCCAGCAGTGACCCGCCCCCGGGGGGCCGGGGTTCACCCCTCCACTTT
TRBV6-5,15,NA,TRBD1,TRBJ1-2,CASSYGTGGPRGYTF,TGTGCCAGCAGTTACGGTACAGGGGGACCGCGGGGCTACACCTTC
TRBV6-1,15,NA,TRBD1,TRBJ2-2,CASSVGQMNTGELFF,TGTGCCAGCAGTGTGGGACAGATGAACACCGGGGAGCTGTTTTTT
TRBV9,15,NA,NA,TRBJ2-7,CASSVYFWKGIEQYF,TGTGCCAGCAGCGTATACTTCTGGAAGGGGATCGAGCAGTACTTC
TRBV29-1,17,NA,NA,TRBJ1-5,CSVEINLGRGPNQPQHF,TGCAGCGTTGAAATCAACCTAGGACGGGGTCCCAATCAGCCCCAGCATTTT
TRBV6-5,14,NA,TRBD1,TRBJ1-1,CASSWGQQNTEAFF,TGTGCCAGCAGCTGGGGACAGCAGAACACTGAAGCTTTCTTT
TRBV19,13,once,NA,TRBJ1-1,CASSRQINTEAFF,TGTGCCAGTAGCCGACAGATAAACACTGAAGCTTTCTTT
TRBV5-1,15,NA,TRBD1,TRBJ2-5,CASTDITGGGETQYF,TGCGCCAGCACCGATATAACAGGGGGAGGAGAGACCCAGTACTTC
TRBV6-5,14,NA,NA,TRBJ2-3,CASTLTSSTDTQYF,TGTGCCAGCACTCTAACCTCTAGCACAGATACGCAGTATTTT
TRBV2,14,NA,NA,TRBJ1-3,CASSPQVSGNTIYF,TGTGCCAGCAGCCCACAGGTTTCTGGAAACACCATATATTTT
TRBV5-3,13,NA,NA,TRBJ2-1,CARSLSSYNEQFF,TGTGCCAGAAGCCTTAGCTCCTACAATGAGCAGTTCTTC
TRBV2,16,NA,TRBD2,TRBJ2-1,CASSVSGLAGDNEQFF,TGTGCCAGCAGCGTATCGGGACTAGCGGGGGACAATGAGCAGTTCTTC
TRBV5-4,16,NA,NA,TRBJ2-1,CASSLTRPGVYNEQFF,TGTGCCAGCAGCTTGACTCGACCGGGGGTCTACAATGAGCAGTTCTTC
TRBV7-6,15,NA,NA,TRBJ1-6,CASSLVWQGTSPLHF,TGTGCCAGCAGCTTAGTATGGCAGGGTACTTCACCCCTCCACTTT
TRBV4-2,13,NA,TRBD2,TRBJ2-2,CASSGTKNRELFF,TGTGCCAGCTCCGGGACTAAAAACAGGGAGCTGTTTTTT
TRBV14,15,NA,NA,TRBJ1-2,CASSQAPGRDYGYTF,TGTGCCAGCAGCCAAGCCCCCGGGCGGGACTATGGCTACACCTTC
TRBV7-7,15,once,TRBD2,TRBJ2-1,CASSLASGGSSEQFF,TGTGCTAGCAGCTTAGCCAGCGGGGGATCAAGCGAGCAGTTCTTC
TRBV5-8,15,NA,TRBD1,TRBJ1-2,CASSLRDRVVHGYTF,TGTGCCAGCAGCTTGCGGGACAGGGTAGTACATGGCTACACCTTC
TRBV13,17,NA,TRBD2,TRBJ2-3,CASSSGLAGGSTDTQYF,TGTGCCAGCAGCTCGGGACTAGCGGGGGGTTCCACAGATACGCAGTATTTT
TRBV2,14,NA,TRBD1,TRBJ1-4,CASTRTGVNEKLFF,TGTGCCAGCACTAGGACAGGAGTCAATGAAAAACTGTTTTTT
TRBV9,15,once,TRBD1,TRBJ2-7,CASSVSGTGSNEQYF,TGTGCCAGCAGCGTCAGCGGGACAGGGAGTAACGAGCAGTACTTC
TRBV29-1,10,NA,NA,TRBJ1-3,CSVLGNTIYF,TGCAGCGTTTTAGGAAACACCATATATTTT
TRBV27,13,NA,NA,TRBJ2-7,CASSPQVVSEQYF,TGTGCCAGCAGTCCTCAGGTTGTATCCGAGCAGTACTTC
TRBV11-2,14,NA,TRBD1,TRBJ1-4,CASSYVGQGEKLFF,TGTGCCAGCAGCTATGTGGGACAGGGTGAAAAACTGTTTTTT
TRBV7-6,14,NA,NA,TRBJ2-7,CASSLAAQEGEQYF,TGTGCCAGCAGCTTAGCAGCCCAGGAGGGCGAGCAGTACTTC
TRBV9,13,NA,TRBD2,TRBJ2-7,CASSPRVAGGQYF,TGTGCCAGCAGCCCCCGAGTAGCGGGGGGGCAGTACTTC
TRBV6-6,13,NA,NA,TRBJ2-2,CASQGLSSGELFF,TGTGCCAGCCAGGGCTTAAGTTCCGGGGAGCTGTTTTTT
TRBV19,16,NA,TRBD1,TRBJ2-7,CASSHHRETGKYEQYF,TGTGCCAGTAGCCACCACCGCGAGACAGGGAAGTACGAGCAGTACTTC
TRBV7-9,13,NA,NA,TRBJ1-3,CAINGIFGNTIYF,TGTGCCATCAACGGGATATTCGGAAACACCATATATTTT
TRBV11-2,12,NA,NA,TRBJ2-2,CASSLEVGELFF,TGTGCCAGCAGCTTGGAGGTCGGGGAGCTGTTTTTT
TRBV7-8,15,once,NA,TRBJ1-1,CASSPIWGRRTEAFF,TGTGCCAGCAGCCCCATCTGGGGCAGGCGCACTGAAGCTTTCTTT
TRBV4-2,15,NA,NA,TRBJ1-5,CASSQEGLNRDPQHF,TGTGCCAGCAGCCAAGAGGGCCTGAATCGGGATCCCCAGCATTTT
TRBV5-1,16,NA,TRBD2,TRBJ2-1,CASSLEASGDYNEQFF,TGCGCCAGCAGCTTGGAGGCTAGCGGGGACTACAATGAGCAGTTCTTC
TRBV13,15,NA,NA,TRBJ2-3,CASSLRGIGTDTQYF,TGTGCCAGCAGCTTGCGGGGAATCGGCACAGATACGCAGTATTTT